What follows are 2 T cell receptor beta chains derived from one specimen sequenced in a study of blood T cell repertoires in COVID-19. Generated by immunoSEQ multiplex PCR, the TCRdb table keeps only in-frame clones and is missing some. The sample lists 200,000 to 300,000 clones; approximately 80% were seen once. Material: peripheral blood. These receptor sequences come from a middle-aged man with acute or convalescent COVID-19.

The chain is built from TRBV11-2 and TRBJ2-7; no reliable D call. There are 13 residues in the CDR3. The germline V gene has CDR1 SGHAT and CDR2 FQNNGV. Between the trimmed V and J ends, which lost 5 bases and 3 bases, there was a span of 11 bases. CDR3 coding DNA: TGTGCCAGCAGCAAAGTGGCCGACTACGAGCAGTACTTC. Translation: CASSKVADYEQYF. The whole variable domain, filled in from reference TRBV11-2 and TRBJ2-7, reads EAGVAQSPRYKIIEKRQSVAFWCNPISGHATLYWYQQILGQGPKLLIQFQNNGVVDDSQLPKDRFSAERLKGVDSTLKIQPAKLEDSAVYLCASSKVADYEQYFGPGTRLTVT.

The chain couples TRBV15 to TRBJ2-7; 7 nucleotides line up with TRBD2. The CDR3 has 14 amino acids. V lost 0 bases to trimming and J lost 5 bases; unmatched junction nucleotides: 4. From germline, CDR1 is LNHNV and CDR2 YYDKDF (reference sequence). The CDR3 protein is CATSRERLANEQYF. CDR3 bases: TGTGCCACCAGCAGAGAAAGACTAGCAAACGAGCAGTACTTC.